This TCR beta chain comes out of a study of long-term antiretroviral therapy in people with HIV. About this clone itself: Its matching antigen is unknown.

A minimum of one pre-ART and two post-ART PBMC samples existed for each donor. With survey level as its setting, the immunoSEQ assay was v3.0. The method was immunoSEQ multiplex PCR; TCRdb's version includes in-frame clones alone and lacks a portion of them. The sample contains 34,000 or so clones, approximately 95% of which appear only once. Broader study findings: Sampling of blood ran from the mid-2000s to the late 2010s, and older ART regimens were possibly in use. Diversity rose after ART but stayed below transplant donor controls. Clones that had undergone expansion before ART dominated the repertoire at all time points.

CDR1 and CDR2 from the germline V gene are KGHSH and LQKENI. V lost 3 bases and J 3 bases, leaving 12 bases between the germline ends. CDR3 length: 15 residues. This TCR derives from a woman aged 50 to 60 with HIV. This specimen was unsorted PBMCs, taken approximately 5 years after starting antiretroviral therapy. The chain carries TRBV18 and TRBJ2-1; D is undetermined. In DNA, the CDR3 is TGTGCCAGCTCACCCGTGAGAACCTACTACAATGAGCAGTTCTTC. This sequence encodes CASSPVRTYYNEQFF.